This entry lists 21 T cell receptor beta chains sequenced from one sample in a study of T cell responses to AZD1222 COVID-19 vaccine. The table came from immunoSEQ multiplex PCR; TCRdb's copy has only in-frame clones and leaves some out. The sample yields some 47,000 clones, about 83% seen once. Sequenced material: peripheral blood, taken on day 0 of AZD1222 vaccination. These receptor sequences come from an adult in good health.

Written as DNA, the CDR3 is TGCGCCAGCAGCCAAGATCTAGCAGGGAGTGGTTCACCCCTCCACTTT. Encoded protein: CASSQDLAGSGSPLHF. The chain links TRBV4-3 to TRBJ1-6; TRBD1 is a possible D gene (5 bases). The CDR3 spans 16 residues. V was cut by 0 bases and J by 9 bases, with 15 bases left in between. Germline V lookup: CDR1 LGHNA, CDR2 YSLEER.

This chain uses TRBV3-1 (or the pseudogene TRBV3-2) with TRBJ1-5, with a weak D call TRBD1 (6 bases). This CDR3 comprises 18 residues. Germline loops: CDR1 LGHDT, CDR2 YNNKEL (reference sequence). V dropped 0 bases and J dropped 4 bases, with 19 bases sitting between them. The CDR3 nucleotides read TGTGCCAGCAGCCAAGATCATACGGGAGGAAGGGGGAATCAGCCCCAGCATTTT. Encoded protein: CASSQDHTGGRGNQPQHF.

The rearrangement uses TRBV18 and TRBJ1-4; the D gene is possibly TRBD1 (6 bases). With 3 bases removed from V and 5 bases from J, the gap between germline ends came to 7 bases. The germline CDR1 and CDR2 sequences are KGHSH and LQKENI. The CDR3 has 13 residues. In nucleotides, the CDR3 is TGTGCCAGCTCACCGGACAGAAATGAAAAACTGTTTTTT. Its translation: CASSPDRNEKLFF.

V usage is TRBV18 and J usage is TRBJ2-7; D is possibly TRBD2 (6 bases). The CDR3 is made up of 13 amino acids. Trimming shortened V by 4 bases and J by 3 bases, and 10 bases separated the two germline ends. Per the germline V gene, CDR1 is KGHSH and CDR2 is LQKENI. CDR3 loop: CASSRDGGYEQYF. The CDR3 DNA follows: TGTGCCAGCTCACGGGACGGGGGCTACGAGCAGTACTTC. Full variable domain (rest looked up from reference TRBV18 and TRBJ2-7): NAGVMQNPRHLVRRRGQEARLRCSPMKGHSHVYWYRQLPEEGLKFMVYLQKENIIDESGMPKERFSAEFPKEGPSILRIQQVVRGDSAAYFCASSRDGGYEQYFGPGTRLTVT.

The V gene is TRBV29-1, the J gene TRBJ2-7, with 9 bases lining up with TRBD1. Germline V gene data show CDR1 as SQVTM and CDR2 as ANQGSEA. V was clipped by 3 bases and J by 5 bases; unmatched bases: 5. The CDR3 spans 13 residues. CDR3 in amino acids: CSVDGTGRHEQYF. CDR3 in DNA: TGCAGCGTTGACGGGACAGGGAGGCACGAGCAGTACTTC.

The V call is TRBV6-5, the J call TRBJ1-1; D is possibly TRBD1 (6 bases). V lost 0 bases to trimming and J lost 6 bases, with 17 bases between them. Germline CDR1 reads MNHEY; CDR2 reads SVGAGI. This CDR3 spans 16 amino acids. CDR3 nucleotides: TGTGCCAGCAGTTACTCACCTAGGGGGGGCAAGGCTGAAGCTTTCTTT. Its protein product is CASSYSPRGGKAEAFF.

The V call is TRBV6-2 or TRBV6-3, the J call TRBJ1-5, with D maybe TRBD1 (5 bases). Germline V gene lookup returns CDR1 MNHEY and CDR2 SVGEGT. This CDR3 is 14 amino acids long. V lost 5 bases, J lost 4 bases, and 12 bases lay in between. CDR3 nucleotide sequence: TGTGCCAGCAGTGACAGAACAAGAAATCAGCCCCAGCATTTT. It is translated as CASSDRTRNQPQHF.

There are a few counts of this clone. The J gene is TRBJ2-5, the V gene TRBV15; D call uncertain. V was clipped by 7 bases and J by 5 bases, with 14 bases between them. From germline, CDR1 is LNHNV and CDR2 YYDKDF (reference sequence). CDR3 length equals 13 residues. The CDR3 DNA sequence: TGTGCCACCAAGGCCCCCTCATGGGAGACCCAGTACTTC. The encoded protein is CATKAPSWETQYF. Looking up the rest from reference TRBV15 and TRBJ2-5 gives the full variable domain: DAMVIQNPRYQVTQFGKPVTLSCSQTLNHNVMYWYQQKSSQAPKLLFHYYDKDFNNEADTPDNFQSRRPNTSFCFLDIRSPGLGDTAMYLCATKAPSWETQYFGPGTRLLVL.

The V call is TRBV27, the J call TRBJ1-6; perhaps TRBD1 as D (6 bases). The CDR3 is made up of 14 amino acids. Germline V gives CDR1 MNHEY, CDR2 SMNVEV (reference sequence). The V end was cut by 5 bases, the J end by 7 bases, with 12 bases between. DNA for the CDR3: TGTGCCAGCAGTAAAGTAACAGGGAATTCACCCCTCCACTTT. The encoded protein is CASSKVTGNSPLHF.

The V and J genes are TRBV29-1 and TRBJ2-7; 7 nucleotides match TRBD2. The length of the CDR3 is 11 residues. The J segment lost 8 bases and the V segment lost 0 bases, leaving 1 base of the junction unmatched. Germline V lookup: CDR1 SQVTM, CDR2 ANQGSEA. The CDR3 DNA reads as TGCAGCGTTGAAGAGGGAGGGAAGCAGTACTTC. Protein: CSVEEGGKQYF.

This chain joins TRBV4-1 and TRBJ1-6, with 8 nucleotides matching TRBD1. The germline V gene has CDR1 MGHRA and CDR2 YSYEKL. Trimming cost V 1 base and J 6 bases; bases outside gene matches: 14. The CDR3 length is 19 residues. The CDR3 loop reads CASSQAPWTGMKLNSPLHF. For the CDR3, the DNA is TGCGCCAGCAGCCAAGCTCCTTGGACAGGGATGAAACTTAATTCACCCCTCCACTTT.

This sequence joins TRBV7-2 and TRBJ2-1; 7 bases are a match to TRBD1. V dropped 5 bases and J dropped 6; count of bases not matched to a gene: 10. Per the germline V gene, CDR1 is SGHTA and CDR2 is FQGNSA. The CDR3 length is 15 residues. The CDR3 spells CASSAAGGLGNEQFF. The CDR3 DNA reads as TGTGCCAGCAGCGCAGCAGGGGGTTTAGGCAATGAGCAGTTCTTC.

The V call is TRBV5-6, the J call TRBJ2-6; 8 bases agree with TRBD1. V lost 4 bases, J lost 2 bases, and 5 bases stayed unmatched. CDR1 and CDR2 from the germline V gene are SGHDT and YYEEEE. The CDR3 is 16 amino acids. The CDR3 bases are TGTGCCAGCAGCGTGGGACAGGCAACTGGGGCCAACGTCCTGACTTTC. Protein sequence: CASSVGQATGANVLTF.

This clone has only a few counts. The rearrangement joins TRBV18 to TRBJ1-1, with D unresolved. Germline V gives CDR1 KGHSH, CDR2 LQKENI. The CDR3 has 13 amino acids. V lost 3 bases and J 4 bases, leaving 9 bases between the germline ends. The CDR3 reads CASSPTRGTEAFF. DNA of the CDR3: TGTGCCAGCTCACCGACACGGGGCACTGAAGCTTTCTTT.

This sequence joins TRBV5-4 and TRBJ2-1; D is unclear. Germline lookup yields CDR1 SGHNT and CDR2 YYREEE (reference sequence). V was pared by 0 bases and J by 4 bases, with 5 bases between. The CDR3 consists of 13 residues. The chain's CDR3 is CASSLEPYNEQFF. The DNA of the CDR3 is TGTGCCAGCAGCTTGGAACCATACAATGAGCAGTTCTTC. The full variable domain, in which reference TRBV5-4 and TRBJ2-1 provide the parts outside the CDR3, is ETGVTQSPTHLIKTRGQQVTLRCSSQSGHNTVSWYQQALGQGPQFIFQYYREEENGRGNFPPRFSGLQFPNYSSELNVNALELDDSALYLCASSLEPYNEQFFGPGTRLTVL.

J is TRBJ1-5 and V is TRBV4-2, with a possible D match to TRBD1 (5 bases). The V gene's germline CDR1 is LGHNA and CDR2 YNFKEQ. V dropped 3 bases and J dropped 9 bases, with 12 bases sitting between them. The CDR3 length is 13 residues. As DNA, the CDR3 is TGTGCCAGCAGCCAGGACAAGGTTTCGCCCCAGCATTTT. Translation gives CASSQDKVSPQHF.

The CDR3 reads CANQQAGGTDTQYF. The CDR3 nucleotides read TGTGCCAACCAGCAGGCGGGGGGAACAGATACGCAGTATTTT. The V gene is TRBV6-4, the J gene TRBJ2-3; 8 bases map to TRBD2. CDR1 and CDR2 from the germline V gene are MRHNA and SNTAGT. J gave up 3 bases and V 10 bases, and 9 bases lay outside the gene matches. CDR3 length: 14 residues.

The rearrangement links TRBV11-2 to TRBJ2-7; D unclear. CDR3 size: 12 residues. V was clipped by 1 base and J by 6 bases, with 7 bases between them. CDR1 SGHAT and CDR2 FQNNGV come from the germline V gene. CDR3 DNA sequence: TGTGCCAGCAGCTTAGCGTTTGGCGAGCAGTACTTC. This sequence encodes CASSLAFGEQYF.

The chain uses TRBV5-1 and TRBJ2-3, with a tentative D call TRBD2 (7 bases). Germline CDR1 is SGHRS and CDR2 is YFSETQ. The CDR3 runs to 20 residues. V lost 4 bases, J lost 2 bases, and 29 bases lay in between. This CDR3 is CASSPLGGGRAGSATDTQYF. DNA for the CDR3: TGCGCCAGCAGCCCCCTTGGCGGGGGCCGAGCTGGCTCTGCCACAGATACGCAGTATTTT.

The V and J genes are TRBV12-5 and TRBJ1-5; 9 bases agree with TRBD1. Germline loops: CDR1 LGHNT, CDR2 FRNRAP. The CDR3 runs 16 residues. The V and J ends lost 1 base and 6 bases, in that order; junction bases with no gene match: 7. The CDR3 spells CASGLDLTGGGQPQHF. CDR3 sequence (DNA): TGTGCTAGTGGTTTGGACCTCACAGGGGGCGGTCAGCCCCAGCATTTT.

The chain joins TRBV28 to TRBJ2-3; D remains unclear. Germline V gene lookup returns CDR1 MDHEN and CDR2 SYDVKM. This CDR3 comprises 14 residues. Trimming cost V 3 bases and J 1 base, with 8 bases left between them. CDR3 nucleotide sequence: TGTGCCAGCAGTTTGAACTTACGCACAGATACGCAGTATTTT. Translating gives CASSLNLRTDTQYF.